The entry below gives a single T cell receptor (beta chain) sequence along with its context. This record comes from a study of control samples from healthy donors and cancer patients. Germline assignment: CDR1 MNHEY and CDR2 SVGEGT. V lost 2 bases, J lost 4 bases, and 5 bases stayed unmatched. The CDR3 is made up of 17 amino acids. Using immunoSEQ multiplex PCR, the repertoire was profiled, and TCRdb retains in-frame clones only, with some absent. Seen here are approximately 170,000 clones, around nine tenths observed once, and the top ten hold 0.68%. Sequencing input: blood. The rearrangement links TRBV6-2 or TRBV6-3 to TRBJ2-3; TRBD2 matches at 14 bases. The TCR originated in a woman aged 30 to 39 in good health. The CDR3: CASSYGRLAGGADTQYF. CDR3 in DNA: TGTGCCAGCAGTTACGGTAGACTAGCGGGAGGGGCAGATACGCAGTATTTT.